This is a list of T cell receptor beta chains from one sample in a study of blood T cell repertoires in COVID-19. Using immunoSEQ multiplex PCR, the repertoire was profiled, and TCRdb retains in-frame clones only, with some absent. Here the sample spans about 500,000 clones, 87% being singletons. Sequencing was done on a sample of PBMCs or T cells enriched from blood (not recorded which). Receptors were obtained from a woman younger than 30 who had recovered from COVID-19. Each CDR3 is given with its conserved first and last residue. A D gene is named only where the DNA matches it firmly. The listing skips clone size in some rows; elsewhere it reads once, few, many or a size class.

>few|TRBD2|TRBJ2-5|TRBV7-9|17
CASSPTWALAGGLTQYF
TGTGCCAGCAGCCCCACCTGGGCGCTAGCGGGGGGTTTGACCCAGTACTTC
>-|TRBD1|TRBJ1-2|TRBV9|15
CASSEVSQGGYGYTF
TGTGCCAGCAGCGAAGTCTCCCAGGGGGGCTATGGCTACACCTTC
>-|TRBD1|TRBJ2-2|TRBV7-2|16
CASNEPDRVGTGELFF
TGTGCCAGCAACGAACCGGACAGGGTAGGGACCGGGGAGCTGTTTTTT
>-|TRBD1|TRBJ2-2|TRBV6-5|14
CASSLGQGAGELFF
TGTGCCAGCAGTTTAGGACAGGGAGCCGGGGAGCTGTTTTTT
>-|TRBD1|TRBJ2-7|TRBV3-1/TRBV3-2|14
CASSQDWTGGEQYF
TGTGCCAGCAGCCAGGATTGGACAGGGGGCGAGCAGTACTTC
>many|-|TRBJ1-5|TRBV6-5|15
CASSLYRALNQPQHF
TGTGCCAGCAGTTTATACAGGGCTTTAAATCAGCCCCAGCATTTT
>once|TRBD1|TRBJ1-5|TRBV28|15
CASTWGQVYNQPQHF
TGTGCCAGCACCTGGGGACAGGTCTACAATCAGCCCCAGCATTTT
>-|-|TRBJ2-7|TRBV5-8|13
CASSVRGSYEQYF
TGTGCCAGCAGTGTCAGGGGCTCCTACGAGCAGTACTTC
>-|TRBD1|TRBJ1-2|TRBV5-5|16
CASSWGQETTNYGYTF
TGTGCCAGCAGCTGGGGACAGGAGACAACTAACTATGGCTACACCTTC
>-|-|TRBJ1-1|TRBV4-1|15
CASSHPGQLNTEAFF
TGCGCCAGCAGCCACCCCGGACAGCTGAACACTGAAGCTTTCTTT
>-|-|TRBJ1-1|TRBV12-3/TRBV12-4|12
CASSLIQGKAFF
TGTGCCAGCAGTCTGATTCAGGGTAAAGCTTTCTTT
>-|-|TRBJ1-3|TRBV28|15
CASRAGGSVGNTIYF
TGTGCCAGCAGGGCGGGAGGATCGGTGGGAAACACCATATATTTT
>-|TRBD1|TRBJ1-4|TRBV9|15
CASSVEGTGNEKLFF
TGTGCCAGCAGCGTAGAAGGGACAGGGAATGAAAAACTGTTTTTT
>-|TRBD1|TRBJ2-7|TRBV27|15
CASSRWDRADYEQYF
TGTGCCAGCAGCCGATGGGACAGGGCTGACTACGAGCAGTACTTC
>once|TRBD1|TRBJ2-2|TRBV29-1|13
CSGWTGDSGELFF
TGCAGCGGCTGGACAGGGGATTCCGGGGAGCTGTTTTTT
>-|TRBD1|TRBJ1-2|TRBV3-1/TRBV3-2|13
CASSITGGYGYTF
TGTGCCAGCAGCATCACAGGGGGCTATGGCTACACCTTC
>-|-|TRBJ1-4|TRBV10-3|13
CAITRGLNEKLFF
TGTGCAATCACAAGGGGACTAAATGAAAAACTGTTTTTT
>once|TRBD1|TRBJ2-5|TRBV28|16
CASRYGTAEYQETQYF
TGTGCCAGCAGGTACGGGACAGCGGAATACCAAGAGACCCAGTACTTC
>-|-|TRBJ1-2|TRBV19|12
CASWEGGYGYTF
TGTGCCAGTTGGGAGGGCGGCTATGGCTACACCTTC
>-|TRBD1|TRBJ2-2|TRBV10-3|17
CAISPPPRQGAVGELFF
TGTGCCATCAGTCCACCACCGAGACAGGGGGCGGTCGGGGAGCTGTTTTTT
>-|-|TRBJ2-7|TRBV30|11
CAWSSLHEQYF
TGTGCCTGGAGTTCTCTCCACGAGCAGTACTTC
>-|-|TRBJ1-5|TRBV7-3|15
CASSLTGGPSQPQHF
TGTGCCAGCAGCTTAACAGGGGGACCTAGTCAGCCCCAGCATTTT
>few|-|TRBJ1-1|TRBV12-3/TRBV12-4|11
CASSWRTEAFF
TGTGCCAGCAGTTGGCGGACTGAAGCTTTCTTT
>-|TRBD2|TRBJ2-2|TRBV15|14
CATTSGVNTGELFF
TGTGCCACGACTAGCGGGGTGAACACCGGGGAGCTGTTTTTT
>-|-|TRBJ2-7|TRBV6-5|15
CASSWEGQVSYEQYF
TGTGCCAGCAGCTGGGAGGGACAGGTTTCTTACGAGCAGTACTTC